There are many counts of the clone carrying this T cell receptor beta chain. Its antigen is currently unknown. The sample belongs to a study of T cells after yellow fever vaccination. Study-level information: Fractions low in cell number were prepared with SMART-Seq v4 Ultra Low Input.

TCRdb reprocessed the 5' RACE reads via MiXCR and lists one record per CDR3 protein. The sample contains roughly 250,000 distinct CDR3 sequences, 10% to 15% of which appear only once. Overall study findings and caveats: A weaker but faster secondary response was observed, peaking on day 5 versus 15. Contaminants from the bulk population, in the form of abundant clonotypes, could be found in FACS-sorted repertoires.

The CDR3 consists of 15 residues. Germline V CDR1 and CDR2: SGHTA, FQGNSA. Between the trimmed V and J ends, which lost 8 bases and 6 bases, there was a span of 21 bases. The chain links TRBV7-2 to TRBJ2-3; D possibly matches TRBD1 or TRBD2 (5 bases each). The sequence was obtained from a man younger than 45 who received the YFV17D yellow fever vaccine. Sequencing used CD4+ T cells sorted from PBMCs, obtained 45 days after the yellow fever booster vaccination. This CDR3 reads CASGGRRPPPDTQYF. CDR3 nucleotide sequence: TGTGCCAGCGGGGGACGTCGGCCACCACCGGATACGCAGTATTTT. The whole variable domain, remainder taken from reference TRBV7-2 and TRBJ2-3, is GAGVSQSPSNKVTEKGKDVELRCDPISGHTALYWYRQSLGQGLEFLIYFQGNSAPDKSGLPSDRFSAERTGGSVSTLTIQRTQQEDSAVYLCASGGRRPPPDTQYFGPGTRLTVL.